The 21 T cell receptor beta chains below come from one sample, sequenced in a study of T cells after yellow fever vaccination. TCRdb re-called the 5' RACE reads with MiXCR, one entry per CDR3 protein. The sample includes around 330,000 distinct CDR3 sequences, roughly 3.5% of them seen just once. The sequencing here drew on PBMCs, taken on the day of the yellow fever booster vaccination. The receptors derive from a man younger than 30 who received the YFV17D yellow fever vaccine.

This chain connects TRBV2 to TRBJ2-7; D could derive from TRBD1 or TRBD2 (6 bases each). Deletions cut 1 base from V and 0 bases from J, with 10 bases between. Germline CDR1 reads SNHLY; CDR2 reads FYNNEI. The CDR3 loop spans 15 amino acids. CDR3 coding DNA: TGTGCCAGCAGTGAAGAGGGGGGAAGCTCCTACGAGCAGTACGTC. Residues: CASSEEGGSSYEQYV.

This clonotype was seen a handful of times. The gene calls are TRBV29-1 and TRBJ2-1; the D gene is possibly TRBD1 (6 bases). Germline V gene sequence: CDR1 SQVTM, CDR2 ANQGSEA. V was cut by 7 bases and J by 8 bases, with 15 bases left in between. There are 12 residues in the CDR3. CDR3 in amino acids: CSARQERDEQFF. The CDR3 DNA reads as TGCAGCGCCAGACAGGAGAGGGATGAGCAGTTCTTC.

This clonotype was seen at least ten times. The V gene is TRBV12-3 or TRBV12-4, the J gene TRBJ2-3; D perhaps matches TRBD1 (6 bases). Trimming cost V 6 bases and J 4 bases, with 14 bases left between them. The CDR3 contains 14 residues. For the CDR3, the DNA is TGTGCCAGCAGAAACCTAGGGGGACCAGATACGCAGTATTTT. As protein: CASRNLGGPDTQYF.

This clonotype was detected ten times or more. V usage is TRBV7-2 and J usage is TRBJ1-6; D perhaps matches TRBD1 (6 bases). This CDR3 spans 14 amino acids. The germline V gene has CDR1 SGHTA and CDR2 FQGNSA. The V end lost 7 bases, the J end lost 7 bases, and 14 bases lay between the germline ends. The CDR3 bases are TGTGCCAGCAAGAACAGGGTCGAAAATTCACCCCTCCACTTT. Translated, it gives CASKNRVENSPLHF.

Many counts were recorded for this clonotype. The chain has TRBV21-1 and TRBJ2-7; TRBD1 is the table's D call and was not checked against the DNA. TRBV21-1 is labeled a pseudogene. The CDR3 has 14 residues. For the CDR3, the DNA is TGTGCCAGCAGCAAAAGGGACAGCTCCTACGAGCAGTACGTC. Its translation: CASSKRDSSYEQYV.

This clonotype was detected many times. CDR3 region: CSATDNRYQETQYF. CDR3 DNA: TGCAGTGCTACCGACAATCGGTACCAAGAGACCCAGTACTTC. This sequence joins TRBV20-1 and TRBJ2-5; D not resolved. The V and J ends lost 4 bases and 0 bases respectively, with 12 bases between them. The V gene's germline CDR1 is DFQATT and CDR2 SNEGSKA (reference sequence). The CDR3 covers 14 residues.

This clonotype was detected a few times. The chain couples TRBV12-3 or TRBV12-4 to TRBJ2-3; 7 nucleotides align to TRBD1. This CDR3 is built from 15 residues. J was trimmed by 2 bases and V by 6 bases; bases with no gene match: 8. CDR3 loop: CASSYGTAVTDTQYF. The CDR3 region has the DNA TGTGCCAGCAGCTACGGGACAGCAGTCACAGATACGCAGTATTTT.

This clonotype was picked up many times. The rearrangement joins TRBV20-1 to TRBJ1-6; unclear D gene. Per germline, CDR1 DFQATT and CDR2 SNEGSKA (reference sequence). The CDR3 totals 18 residues. V lost 6 bases and J 8 bases, leaving 29 bases between the germline ends. The CDR3 DNA follows: TGCAGTGCGGCGTTAGGGTACTCCCTCTCCAGTGGTGATTCACCCCTCCACTTT. Translating gives CSAALGYSLSSGDSPLHF.

This clonotype was counted ten times or more. The chain has TRBV12-3 or TRBV12-4 and TRBJ2-3; D is unclear. The V end was cut by 7 bases, the J end by 4 bases, with 15 bases between. This CDR3 comprises 14 residues. CDR3 in amino acids: CASTRDSMPDTQYF. The CDR3 nucleotides are TGTGCCAGCACCCGAGATTCTATGCCAGATACGCAGTATTTT.

There are many counts of this clonotype. J is TRBJ1-5 and V is TRBV21-1; TRBD1, the table's D call, lacks a check against the DNA. TRBV21-1 is a known pseudogene. The CDR3 has 17 residues. The CDR3 region has the DNA TGTGCCAGCAGCAAAGCGCTAACAGGGCGTAGCAATCAGCCCCAGCATTTT. Its protein is CASSKALTGRSNQPQHF.

Ten or more counts support this clonotype. The chain is built from TRBV21-1 and TRBJ1-4; the DNA was not compared with TRBD1, the D call given in the table. TRBV21-1 is labeled a pseudogene. The CDR3 totals 22 residues. The CDR3 here is CASSKGNRGPVTGNLGGEKLFF. The CDR3 DNA reads TGTGCCAGCAGCAAAGGGAATCGAGGCCCCGTGACAGGAAACCTCGGGGGTGAAAAACTGTTTTTT.

This clonotype was observed a handful of times. J is TRBJ2-2 and V is TRBV29-1; the D call may be TRBD1 or TRBD2 (5 bases each). V shed 2 bases and J shed 4 bases, with 11 bases lying between them. Per the germline V gene, CDR1 is SQVTM and CDR2 is ANQGSEA. This CDR3 comprises 14 residues. CDR3 DNA sequence: TGCAGCGTTGAACCTGGGGGACCCACCGGGGAGCTGTTTTTT. Protein: CSVEPGGPTGELFF.

The sample holds many counts of this clonotype. The gene calls are TRBV9 and TRBJ1-2; D not certain. This CDR3 has 15 residues. V gave up 4 bases and J gave up 4 bases, with 17 bases separating them. From germline, CDR1 is SGDLS and CDR2 YYNGEE. The CDR3 loop is CASSPPGPTAYGYTF. CDR3 sequence (DNA): TGTGCCAGCAGCCCCCCGGGTCCCACCGCCTATGGCTACACCTTC.

The chain combines TRBV11-2 with TRBJ2-1, with D possibly matching TRBD2 (5 bases). V lost 8 bases to trimming and J lost 0 bases, with 17 bases between them. The CDR3 is 16 amino acids. Germline loops: CDR1 SGHAT, CDR2 FQNNGV. The chain's CDR3 is CASANSGARSYNEQFF. The CDR3 region has the DNA TGTGCCAGCGCAAACAGCGGAGCCCGCTCCTACAATGAGCAGTTCTTC.

The chain recombines TRBV7-2 with TRBJ2-1; D is possibly TRBD1 or TRBD2 (5 bases each). The ends were cut back, 3 bases at V and 8 bases at J, with 14 bases in the middle. The CDR3 is made up of 14 amino acids. Germline CDR1 SGHTA, CDR2 FQGNSA. The CDR3 DNA reads as TGTGCCAGCAGCTTTCGGACATCCGGGGATGAGCAGTTCTTC. Its translation: CASSFRTSGDEQFF.

This clonotype appeared many times. The CDR3: CASISVGNRNEQFF. As DNA, the CDR3 is TGTGCCAGTATTAGTGTCGGGAATCGGAATGAGCAGTTCTTC. The genes are TRBV19 and TRBJ2-1; D is possibly TRBD2 (5 bases). Germline V gene lookup returns CDR1 LNHDA and CDR2 SQIVND (reference sequence). The CDR3 is made up of 14 amino acids. The ends were cut back, 7 bases at V and 7 bases at J, with 17 bases in the middle.

The J gene is TRBJ2-3, the V gene TRBV20-1; possible D gene TRBD2, 5 bases. This CDR3 has 13 residues. Looked up from germline, CDR1 is DFQATT and CDR2 is SNEGSKA (reference sequence). The V end was cut by 6 bases, the J end by 3 bases, with 13 bases between. The CDR3 region is CSANGETTDTQYF. Here the CDR3 DNA reads TGCAGTGCGAACGGGGAGACGACAGATACGCAGTATTTT.

In this sample, this clonotype turned up many times. The gene calls are TRBV7-2 and TRBJ1-4; TRBD1 agrees at 9 bases. Germline CDR1 SGHTA, CDR2 FQGNSA. V shed 5 bases, J shed 7 bases, and the junction held 5 bases outside the gene matches. CDR3 size: 14 residues. CDR3 in amino acids: CASSGQGWGEKLFF. DNA for the CDR3: TGTGCCAGCAGCGGACAGGGGTGGGGTGAAAAACTGTTTTTT.

There are many counts of this clonotype. The chain joins TRBV11-2 to TRBJ2-1; D gene unclear. The CDR3 is made up of 11 amino acids. Germline V gives CDR1 SGHAT, CDR2 FQNNGV. With 7 bases removed from V and 6 bases from J, the gap between germline ends came to 7 bases. The CDR3 spells CASTSFNEQFF. CDR3 in DNA: TGTGCCAGCACCTCGTTCAATGAGCAGTTCTTC.

This clonotype came up a few times. The V call is TRBV20-1, the J call TRBJ2-3; 12 bases align to TRBD1. J gave up 4 bases and V 4 bases, and 6 bases lay outside the gene matches. Germline loops: CDR1 DFQATT, CDR2 SNEGSKA (reference sequence). CDR3 size: 15 residues. CDR3 residues: CSAITGTGGPDTQYF. CDR3 sequence (DNA): TGCAGTGCTATAACCGGGACAGGGGGCCCAGATACGCAGTATTTT.

At least ten counts were recorded for this clonotype. The chain carries TRBV20-1 and TRBJ1-2; TRBD1 matches 9 bases. The ends lost 5 bases at V and 6 bases at J; junction bases unmatched: 7. This CDR3 has 13 amino acids. Germline loops: CDR1 DFQATT, CDR2 SNEGSKA (reference sequence). CDR3 nucleotides: TGCAGTGCTTCCGGGACAGGGTATGATGGCTACACCTTC. Protein: CSASGTGYDGYTF.